The 26 T cell receptor beta chains below all came from one sample that was sequenced in a study of Ad26.COV2.S vaccination and SARS-CoV-2 variants. The treatment: approximately 18 received Ad26.COV2.S at low or high dose, single or two shots; about 5 received placebo; per-sample allocation not given. The investigators took samples on day 63 after the first vaccine or placebo injection. Some clones are missing from TCRdb's copy, which holds only in-frame ones; the method was immunoSEQ multiplex PCR. This table has a few hundred thousand clones, approximately 91% appearing once. This specimen consisted of peripheral blood, obtained in a trial of Ad26.COV2.S vaccine versus placebo. The receptors originated from a person between 18 and 65 years old who received the Ad26.COV2.S COVID-19 vaccine or a placebo.

This clone was recorded only once. The rearrangement links TRBV19 to TRBJ2-2; D may be TRBD2 (5 bases). There are 14 residues in the CDR3. Trimming left V 6 bases short and J 7 bases short, with 15 bases between. The germline V gene has CDR1 LNHDA and CDR2 SQIVND (reference sequence). The CDR3 DNA reads TGTGCCAGTAGATCCCTTTTCGGGAACGGGGAGCTGTTTTTT. Amino acid sequence: CASRSLFGNGELFF.

The count of this clone is one. This sequence joins TRBV7-9 and TRBJ2-1, with 8 positions matching TRBD2. V was clipped by 5 bases and J by 4 bases; unmatched bases: 10. This CDR3 comprises 16 residues. The V gene's germline CDR1 is SEHNR and CDR2 FQNEAQ (reference sequence). The CDR3 loop reads CASSPPGSGGYNEQFF. For the CDR3, the DNA is TGTGCCAGCAGCCCTCCTGGGAGCGGGGGTTACAATGAGCAGTTCTTC. Based on the CDR3 plus reference TRBV7-9 and TRBJ2-1, the full variable domain is DTGVSQNPRHKITKRGQNVTFRCDPISEHNRLYWYRQTLGQGPEFLTYFQNEAQLEKSRLLSDRFSAERPKGSFSTLEIQRTEQGDSAMYLCASSPPGSGGYNEQFFGPGTRLTVL.

The gene calls are TRBV5-1 and TRBJ1-2, with 8 bases lining up with TRBD1. Germline V gene sequence: CDR1 SGHRS, CDR2 YFSETQ. The CDR3 has 15 residues. With 0 bases clipped from V and 6 bases from J, the junction kept 7 bases outside the gene matches. DNA of the CDR3: TGCGCCAGCAGCTTGGCCGGGACAGGAATAAATGGCTACACCTTC. Its translation: CASSLAGTGINGYTF. The entire variable domain, with the rest obtained from reference TRBV5-1 and TRBJ1-2, is as follows: KAGVTQTPRYLIKTRGQQVTLSCSPISGHRSVSWYQQTPGQGLQFLFEYFSETQRNKGNFPGRFSGRQFSNSRSEMNVSTLELGDSALYLCASSLAGTGINGYTFGSGTRLTVV.

The chain uses TRBV12-3 or TRBV12-4 and TRBJ1-1, with 8 nucleotides matching TRBD1. The ends lost 7 bases at V and 4 bases at J; junction bases unmatched: 2. This CDR3 has 12 residues. CDR3 in DNA: TGTGCCAGCATTCAGGGGGCCACTGAAGCTTTCTTT. Protein: CASIQGATEAFF.

V is TRBV29-1 and J is TRBJ2-7; 11 nucleotides line up with TRBD2. The CDR3 covers 16 residues. V lost 6 bases to trimming and J lost 2 bases; unmatched junction nucleotides: 12. Germline lookup yields CDR1 SQVTM and CDR2 ANQGSEA. As DNA, the CDR3 is TGCAGCGTGGGATATTGGACTAGCGGGTCTACCTACGAGCAGTACTTC. It codes for CSVGYWTSGSTYEQYF.

This clone was observed a handful of times. V usage is TRBV7-9 and J usage is TRBJ2-2; D may be TRBD1 (6 bases). The CDR3 consists of 15 residues. Germline values: CDR1 SEHNR, CDR2 FQNEAQ (reference sequence). Trimming shortened V by 1 base and J by 3 bases, and 9 bases separated the two germline ends. The DNA for the CDR3 is TGTGCCAGCAGCTTAGACAGGGTGTACACCGGGGAGCTGTTTTTT. Translation gives CASSLDRVYTGELFF.

As regards this clone: Other DNA sequences in this specimen translate into the identical CDR3. The chain uses TRBV5-1 and TRBJ1-6; TRBD1 matches at 8 bases. This CDR3 region has 14 residues. Germline CDR1 is SGHRS and CDR2 is YFSETQ. V was clipped by 4 bases and J by 5 bases; unmatched bases: 2. This CDR3 reads CASSLQGDNSPLHF. The CDR3, as DNA: TGCGCCAGCAGCCTACAGGGGGATAATTCACCCCTCCACTTT.

The gene calls are TRBV28 and TRBJ1-4; tentatively, D is TRBD1 (5 bases). The V gene lost 4 bases and the J gene lost 6 bases, with 15 bases spanning the gap. The CDR3 sequence is 15 residues long. Germline CDR1 and CDR2: MDHEN and SYDVKM. CDR3 nucleotide sequence: TGTGCCAGCAGTTCCCCTCGGGGAGGGGATGAAAAACTGTTTTTT. This gives the protein CASSSPRGGDEKLFF.

The chain combines TRBV5-1 with TRBJ1-5, with D unresolved. With 0 bases removed from V and 7 bases from J, the gap between germline ends came to 11 bases. Per germline, CDR1 SGHRS and CDR2 YFSETQ. This CDR3 is built from 14 residues. The CDR3 sequence: CASSLEGPEQPQHF. As DNA, the CDR3 is TGCGCCAGCAGCTTGGAAGGTCCTGAGCAGCCCCAGCATTTT.

V gene TRBV28 combines with J gene TRBJ1-4, with TRBD1 matching 8 bases. Germline CDR1 MDHEN, CDR2 SYDVKM. Germline trimming cut 3 bases from V and 7 bases from J; bases unmatched to any gene: 10. This CDR3 is 16 amino acids long. The CDR3 reads CASSFPLTGVVEKLFF. The CDR3 DNA sequence: TGTGCCAGCAGTTTCCCCCTGACAGGGGTAGTTGAAAAACTGTTTTTT.

The chain recombines TRBV5-8 with TRBJ1-1; possibly TRBD1 for D (6 bases). The CDR3 is 14 residues long. V was shortened by 5 bases and J by 1 base, with 12 bases between the two germline ends. Germline CDR1 is SGHTS and CDR2 is YDEGEE. CDR3 protein: CASRSPGQNTEAFF. The CDR3 bases are TGTGCCAGCAGGTCGCCGGGACAGAACACTGAAGCTTTCTTT. Drawing the rest from reference TRBV5-8 and TRBJ1-1, the complete variable domain is EAGVTQSPTHLIKTRGQQATLRCSPISGHTSVYWYQQALGLGLQFLLWYDEGEERNRGNFPPRFSGRQFPNYSSELNVNALELEDSALYLCASRSPGQNTEAFFGQGTRLTVV.

The chain links TRBV27 to TRBJ1-1; D is uncertain. The CDR3 runs to 15 residues. Trimming removed 6 bases at V and 1 base at J, with 15 bases between. Germline-derived CDR1 and CDR2 are MNHEY and SMNVEV (reference sequence). The CDR3 DNA follows: TGTGCCAGCAGCAGTCTGCTGCTTCCGAACACTGAAGCTTTCTTT. Translated, it gives CASSSLLLPNTEAFF.

This clone was counted a single time. This chain uses TRBV6-5 with TRBJ2-7; 7 bases match TRBD1. CDR1 is MNHEY, CDR2 SVGAGI, per germline. With 3 bases clipped from V and 4 bases from J, the junction kept 3 bases outside the gene matches. The CDR3 has 13 residues. CDR3 nucleotide sequence: TGTGCCAGCAGTTATACGACAGGGTACGAGCAGTACTTC. The encoded protein is CASSYTTGYEQYF.

The V call is TRBV5-4, the J call TRBJ2-5; TRBD2 agrees at 12 bases. The CDR3 length is 18 residues. Losses at the gene ends were 0 bases for V and 2 bases for J; bases not matched to a gene: 8. The germline CDR1 and CDR2 sequences are SGHNT and YYREEE (reference sequence). The CDR3 reads CASSLDPLAGGRQETQYF. CDR3 nucleotide sequence: TGTGCCAGCAGCTTGGATCCGCTAGCGGGAGGGCGACAAGAGACCCAGTACTTC.

The genes are TRBV7-9 and TRBJ2-7, with TRBD2 identical over 8 bases. The V and J ends lost 3 bases and 5 bases, in that order; junction bases with no gene match: 6. This CDR3 contains 14 residues. Germline V gene lookup returns CDR1 SEHNR and CDR2 FQNEAQ (reference sequence). The CDR3 sequence is CASSLFSGTDEQYF. The DNA for the CDR3 is TGTGCCAGCAGCTTGTTTAGCGGGACCGACGAGCAGTACTTC.

The chain recombines TRBV27 with TRBJ2-1; 7 bases map to TRBD1. The germline V gene has CDR1 MNHEY and CDR2 SMNVEV (reference sequence). V shed 4 bases, J shed 0 bases, and the junction held 9 bases outside the gene matches. The CDR3 is 17 amino acids. CDR3 sequence reads: CASSSRRDSSSYNEQFF. DNA of the CDR3: TGTGCCAGCAGTTCCAGACGGGACAGCAGCTCCTACAATGAGCAGTTCTTC.

V and J are TRBV3-1 (or the pseudogene TRBV3-2) and TRBJ2-3; the D gene is possibly TRBD2 (5 bases). CDR3 length equals 16 residues. The V gene's germline CDR1 is LGHDT and CDR2 YNNKEL (reference sequence). V lost 1 base and J lost 1, with 12 bases in between. As DNA, the CDR3 is TGTGCCAGCAGCCAAGGTCGGGGTGGGGGCACAGATACGCAGTATTTT. Its translation is CASSQGRGGGTDTQYF.

The V gene is TRBV7-2, the J gene TRBJ2-7; 8 bases align to TRBD2. Germline trimming cut 5 bases from V and 1 base from J; bases unmatched to any gene: 4. Per germline, CDR1 SGHTA and CDR2 FQGNSA. The CDR3 spans 14 residues. CDR3 region: CASSPTSASYEQYF. The DNA for the CDR3 is TGTGCCAGCAGCCCGACTAGCGCTTCCTACGAGCAGTACTTC.

This clone appeared once. The CDR3 DNA reads TGTGCCAGCAGCTCTACATTCCCCAGCCGTATTGGCAATCAGCCCCAGCATTTT. It specifies CASSSTFPSRIGNQPQHF. V gene TRBV7-8 combines with J gene TRBJ1-5; no clear D. The CDR3 spans 18 residues. The V and J ends lost 4 bases and 2 bases respectively, with 21 bases between them. Germline-derived CDR1 and CDR2 are SGHVS and FQNEAQ.

V and J are TRBV9 and TRBJ2-4, with 11 positions matching TRBD2. Germline V gene sequence: CDR1 SGDLS, CDR2 YYNGEE. CDR3 length: 17 amino acids. Germline trimming cut 0 bases from V and 8 bases from J; bases unmatched to any gene: 10. CDR3: CASSVGQTSGTRDIQYF. CDR3 bases: TGTGCCAGCAGCGTAGGACAGACTAGCGGGACAAGGGACATTCAGTACTTC.

The rearrangement joins TRBV6-1 to TRBJ1-4, with TRBD1 as a possible D gene (5 bases). The CDR3 is made up of 14 amino acids. Trimming took off 3 bases at V and 10 bases at J, with 15 bases between the two ends. The V gene's germline CDR1 is MNHNS and CDR2 SASEGT. The CDR3 nucleotides read TGTGCCAGCAGTGAGTTTTGGACAACCAGAAAACTGTTTTTT. Its translation: CASSEFWTTRKLFF.

The chain is built from TRBV5-1 and TRBJ1-1; a weak D match, TRBD1 (5 bases). The CDR3 extends over 15 amino acids. Between the trimmed V and J ends, which lost 4 bases and 0 bases, there was a span of 13 bases. CDR1 and CDR2 from the germline V gene are SGHRS and YFSETQ. CDR3 sequence (DNA): TGCGCCAGCAGCCTGCAGACAGTGCTGAACACTGAAGCTTTCTTT. It codes for CASSLQTVLNTEAFF.

This rearrangement joins TRBV5-1 to TRBJ2-7, with a weak D call TRBD2 (5 bases). The length of the CDR3 is 13 residues. CDR1 and CDR2 (germline): SGHRS, YFSETQ. Trimming took off 5 bases at V and 2 bases at J, with 11 bases between the two ends. DNA for the CDR3: TGCGCCAGCAGAGCGGACGGACCCTACGAGCAGTACTTC. It codes for CASRADGPYEQYF.

CDR3 region: CASSLYDRSPLHF. The CDR3 DNA reads TGTGCCAGCAGCTTATATGATAGATCACCCCTCCACTTT. The chain employs TRBV7-2 and TRBJ1-6; D is unresolved. The germline V gene encodes CDR1 SGHTA and CDR2 FQGNSA. The CDR3 runs 13 residues. V lost 2 bases and J 10 bases, leaving 9 bases between the germline ends.

The J gene is TRBJ2-1, the V gene TRBV2; no firm D call. The V end lost 7 bases, the J end lost 8 bases, and 6 bases lay between the germline ends. The germline V gene has CDR1 SNHLY and CDR2 FYNNEI. The CDR3 consists of 10 residues. The CDR3 DNA follows: TGTGCCAGCAAGAACGATGAGCAGTTCTTC. As protein: CASKNDEQFF.

The rearrangement uses TRBV11-3 and TRBJ2-1; D gene ambiguous. Trimming cost V 5 bases and J 2 bases, with 13 bases left between them. The CDR3 is 15 amino acids. The germline V gene encodes CDR1 SGHNT and CDR2 YENEEA. The CDR3 DNA follows: TGTGCCAGCAGCCGCCCGCCGACGACCTACAATGAGCAGTTCTTC. It is translated as CASSRPPTTYNEQFF.